Listed below are T cell receptor beta chains from one sample, sequenced in a study of T-cell reconstitution after alpha-beta-depleted transplantation in children. TCRdb re-called the PCR reads through MiXCR, storing one row per CDR3 protein. The sample records just over 950,000 distinct CDR3 sequences, 25% to 35% being singletons. The sequenced sample was PBMCs, mostly from graft donor cells, obtained 360 days after TCRalphabeta/CD19-depleted stem cell transplant. These receptors were taken from a boy under two years old who had a stem cell transplant for SCID, so the T cells may come from the graft donor. CDR3s include the opening cysteine and the closing phenylalanine or tryptophan. A D gene is named only where the DNA matches it firmly. Not every row has a clone size; where given, it reads once, few, many or a size class.

j_gene | d_gene | len | abundance | v_gene | CDR3nt | CDR3aa
TRBJ1-5 | - | 14 | - | TRBV9 | TGTGCCAGCAGCGTAGCCCTAGGTGTGGGGCCCCAGCATTTT | CASSVALGVGPQHF
TRBJ2-5 | TRBD2 | 15 | few | TRBV20-1 | TGCAGTGCCAAAGGCCGGGCGGGGGACCAAGAGACCCAGTACTTC | CSAKGRAGDQETQYF
TRBJ1-2 | TRBD1 | 13 | - | TRBV7-3 | TGTGCCAGCAGCCACCCCGGGACAGTCGGGGTCGACTTC | CASSHPGTVGVDF
TRBJ2-5 | TRBD1 | 16 | few | TRBV20-1 | TGCAGTGCTAGAGACACAGGGGGAACGGATCAAGAGACCCAGTACTTC | CSARDTGGTDQETQYF
TRBJ1-1 | TRBD1 | 13 | - | TRBV7-3 | TGTGCCAGCAGCTTACTTGGGGACAGGATGACGTTCTTT | CASSLLGDRMTFF
TRBJ2-3 | - | 14 | many | TRBV2 | TGTGCCAGCGGGGTGGACAGTCGCACAGATACGCAGTATTTT | CASGVDSRTDTQYF
TRBJ2-2 | TRBD2 | 17 | - | TRBV5-1 | TGCGCCAGCAGCGGCCTGTTGACTAGCGGGGCGACCGGGGAGCTGTTTTTT | CASSGLLTSGATGELFF
TRBJ1-5 | - | 17 | - | TRBV6-5 | TGTGCCAGCAGTTACGTCGCCGGACAGACGAAAAATCAGCCCCAGCATTTT | CASSYVAGQTKNQPQHF
TRBJ2-7 | - | 14 | few | TRBV6-1 | TGTGCCAGCAGGAAGAGATCGGACGGCTACGAGCAGTACTTC | CASRKRSDGYEQYF
TRBJ2-5 | - | 13 | few | TRBV9 | TGTGCCAGCAGCGGGGGACCACAAGAGACCCAGTACTTC | CASSGGPQETQYF
TRBJ1-1 | - | 13 | - | TRBV29-1 | TGCAGCGTTGAAGAGGGTCGGGACACTGAAGCTTTCTTT | CSVEEGRDTEAFF
TRBJ2-1 | - | 17 | few | TRBV6-2/TRBV6-3 | TGTGCCAGCACCTTACGGGGAGCGGGCCCACCTTACAATGAGCAGTTCTTC | CASTLRGAGPPYNEQFF
TRBJ2-7 | - | 12 | - | TRBV6-2/TRBV6-3 | TGTGCCAGCAGGAGAGGCGCCTACGAGCAGTACTTC | CASRRGAYEQYF
TRBJ2-1 | TRBD2 | 15 | many | TRBV29-1 | TGCAGCGTTCGGGTTATGGCGGGGGGCCGGAATGAGCAGTTCTTC | CSVRVMAGGRNEQFF
TRBJ2-3 | - | 13 | - | TRBV20-1 | TGCAGTGCTGCTAGGGTGGATACAGATACGCAGTATTTT | CSAARVDTDTQYF
TRBJ2-2 | TRBD2 | 14 | - | TRBV12-3/TRBV12-4 | TGTGCCCGGGGGAGCGGGGTGAACACCGGGGAGCTGTTTTTT | CARGSGVNTGELFF
TRBJ2-7 | - | 16 | - | TRBV15 | TGTGCCACCAGCAGAGATAGGCCAGGGGATTCCTACGAGCAGTACTTC | CATSRDRPGDSYEQYF
TRBJ2-1 | - | 17 | once | TRBV15 | TGTGCCACCAGCCTAACCTTTAGGACAACGTCCTACAATGAGCAGTTCTTC | CATSLTFRTTSYNEQFF
TRBJ2-1 | TRBD1 | 17 | few | TRBV12-3/TRBV12-4 | TGTGCCAGCAGTTCCCCCCCGACAGGGACCTCCTACAATGAGCAGTTCTTC | CASSSPPTGTSYNEQFF
TRBJ1-6 | - | 15 | few | TRBV7-9 | TGTGCCAGCAGCTTAATGGACAGTAGGGTCTCACCCCTCCACTTT | CASSLMDSRVSPLHF
TRBJ1-2 | - | 14 | - | TRBV6-1 | TGTGCCAGCAGGCAAACCGGGAAACGGGGTGGCTACACCTTC | CASRQTGKRGGYTF
TRBJ2-5 | - | 14 | - | TRBV7-9 | TGTGCCAGCAGCCTAAGGGACGTCCAAGAGACCCAGTACTTC | CASSLRDVQETQYF
TRBJ2-1 | - | 15 | - | TRBV7-6 | TGTGCCAGCAGGGCGTCCGCCGTTATCTACAATGAGCAGTTCTTC | CASRASAVIYNEQFF
TRBJ1-5 | TRBD1 | 17 | few | TRBV7-2 | TGTGCCAGCAGCTGGGAGACAGGGACCTTGGGCAATCAGCCCCAGCATTTT | CASSWETGTLGNQPQHF
TRBJ1-1 | - | 13 | many | TRBV29-1 | TGCAGCGTTGAGGGGAGACTGAACACTGAAGCTTTCTTT | CSVEGRLNTEAFF
TRBJ2-5 | TRBD1 | 14 | few | TRBV30 | TGTGCCTGGAGTGTAGACAGGGGAGTAGAGACCCAGTACTTC | CAWSVDRGVETQYF
TRBJ2-7 | - | 11 | few | TRBV6-5 | TGTGCCAGCAGTTACAAATGGGAGCAGTACTTC | CASSYKWEQYF
TRBJ2-5 | - | 17 | few | TRBV4-1 | TGCGCCAGCAGCCATTCTCCTCTACAACAAGACCAAGAGACCCAGTACTTC | CASSHSPLQQDQETQYF
TRBJ2-5 | TRBD1 | 12 | - | TRBV7-9 | TGTGCCAGCAGCTTAGGTGGCACAGGGGGAATCTTC | CASSLGGTGGIF
TRBJ2-7 | - | 15 | - | TRBV12-3/TRBV12-4 | TGTGCCAGCAGTTTAAGGAGGTCGGACACCTACGAGCAGTACTTC | CASSLRRSDTYEQYF
TRBJ2-1 | TRBD2 | 14 | few | TRBV20-1 | TGCAGTGCTAGTGGGACTAGCCGCAGGAATGAGCAGTTCTTC | CSASGTSRRNEQFF
TRBJ2-7 | - | 13 | - | TRBV20-1 | TGCAGTGCTGGCGAGGGACACTACAACGAGCAGTACTTC | CSAGEGHYNEQYF
TRBJ2-3 | TRBD1 | 15 | - | TRBV5-1 | TGCGCCAGCAGCCCGGTCGAGACAGGGACAGATACGCAGTATTTT | CASSPVETGTDTQYF
TRBJ2-1 | TRBD2 | 13 | - | TRBV6-1 | TGTGCCAGCAGTAGACTAGCGGGGGCAGAGCAGTTCTTC | CASSRLAGAEQFF
TRBJ2-5 | - | 15 | once | TRBV9 | TGTGCCAGCAGCGCCGGGGGGCCAGCGCGGGAGACCCAGTACTTC | CASSAGGPARETQYF
TRBJ2-2 | TRBD2 | 14 | few | TRBV10-3 | TGTGCCAACTTGCTGCGGGGGGGCCTAGGGGAGCTGTTTTTT | CANLLRGGLGELFF
TRBJ2-2 | TRBD1 | 14 | - | TRBV15 | TGTGCCACCTCGGGACAGTTGAACACCGGGGAGCTGTTTTTT | CATSGQLNTGELFF
TRBJ2-5 | - | 13 | - | TRBV6-6 | TGTGCCAGCAGGGGGGCGGCGGAGGAGACCCAGTACTTC | CASRGAAEETQYF
TRBJ2-3 | TRBD2 | 16 | - | TRBV7-2 | TGTGCCAGCAGCCGCCGGATAGCGGGGGTCACAGATACGCAGTATTTT | CASSRRIAGVTDTQYF
TRBJ2-2 | - | 16 | - | TRBV6-5 | TGTGCCAGCAGTTACTCCCTGGGGTGGAACACCGGGGAGCTGTTTTTT | CASSYSLGWNTGELFF
TRBJ2-1 | - | 11 | - | TRBV30 | TGTGCCTGGAGTTCCCGGGATGAGCAGTTCTTC | CAWSSRDEQFF
TRBJ1-5 | TRBD1 | 14 | - | TRBV12-5 | TGTGCTAGTGGCTCGGGACAGGGGGGACAGCCCCAGCATTTT | CASGSGQGGQPQHF
TRBJ1-3 | - | 18 | - | TRBV5-1 | TGCGCCAGCAGCGGGGGCTTAACCCTTTGGGGCTCTGGAAACACCATATATTTT | CASSGGLTLWGSGNTIYF
TRBJ1-1 | - | 15 | few | TRBV20-1 | TGCAGTGCTAGTCATCCGGACGGGATTAACACTGAAGCTTTCTTT | CSASHPDGINTEAFF
TRBJ2-7 | TRBD1 | 15 | few | TRBV5-1 | TGCGCCAGCAGGATCTCCGGGACAGGGTCTTCTGAGCAGTACTTC | CASRISGTGSSEQYF
TRBJ1-5 | - | 14 | - | TRBV5-6 | TGTGCCAGCAGCTTCCGTACACTTAATCAGCCCCAGCATTTT | CASSFRTLNQPQHF
TRBJ1-3 | - | 17 | - | TRBV11-2 | TGTGCCAGCAGCTTAGGTCCGGGCCGGCCCCCGGGGGACACCATATATTTT | CASSLGPGRPPGDTIYF